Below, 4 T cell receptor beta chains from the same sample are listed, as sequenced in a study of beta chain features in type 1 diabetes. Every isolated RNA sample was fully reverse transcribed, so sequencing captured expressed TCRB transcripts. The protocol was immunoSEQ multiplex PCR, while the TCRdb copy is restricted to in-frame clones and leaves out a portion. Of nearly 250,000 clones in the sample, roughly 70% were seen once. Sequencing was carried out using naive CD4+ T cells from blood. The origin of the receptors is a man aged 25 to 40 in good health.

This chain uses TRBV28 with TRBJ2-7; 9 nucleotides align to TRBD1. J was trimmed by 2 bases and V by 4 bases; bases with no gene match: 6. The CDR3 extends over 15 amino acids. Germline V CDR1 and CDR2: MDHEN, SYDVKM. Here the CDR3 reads CASSSEGQGPYEQYF. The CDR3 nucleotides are TGTGCCAGCAGTTCTGAAGGACAGGGGCCCTACGAGCAGTACTTC.

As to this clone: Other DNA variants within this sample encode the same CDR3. This CDR3 reads CSVAGTEAFF. The CDR3 DNA is TGCAGCGTTGCAGGGACTGAAGCTTTCTTT. This rearrangement joins TRBV29-1 to TRBJ1-1; D is perhaps TRBD1 (5 bases). V lost 4 bases and J 5 bases, leaving 5 bases between the germline ends. Germline CDR1 and CDR2: SQVTM and ANQGSEA. The CDR3 runs to 10 residues.

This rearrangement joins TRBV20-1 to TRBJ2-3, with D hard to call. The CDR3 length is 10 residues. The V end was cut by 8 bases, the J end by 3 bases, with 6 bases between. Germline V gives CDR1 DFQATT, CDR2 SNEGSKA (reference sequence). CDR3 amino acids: CSPFTDTQYF. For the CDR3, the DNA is TGCAGTCCATTTACAGATACGCAGTATTTT.

The CDR3 here is CASSRTGSNQPQHF. CDR3 sequence (DNA): TGTGCCAGCTCCCGGACGGGTAGCAATCAGCCCCAGCATTTT. The chain has TRBV18 and TRBJ1-5; D is unclear. The CDR3 consists of 14 residues. Between the trimmed V and J ends, which lost 6 bases and 0 bases, there was a span of 9 bases. The germline gives CDR1 KGHSH, CDR2 LQKENI.